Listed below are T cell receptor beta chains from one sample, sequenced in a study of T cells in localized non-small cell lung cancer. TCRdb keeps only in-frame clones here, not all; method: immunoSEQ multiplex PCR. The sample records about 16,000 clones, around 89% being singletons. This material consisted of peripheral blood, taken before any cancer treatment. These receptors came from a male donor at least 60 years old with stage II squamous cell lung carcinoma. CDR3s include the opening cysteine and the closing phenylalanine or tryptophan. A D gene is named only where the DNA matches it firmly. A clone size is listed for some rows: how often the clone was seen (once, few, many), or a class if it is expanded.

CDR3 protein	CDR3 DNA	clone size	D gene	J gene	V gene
CASSSLGNTEAFF	TGTGCCAGCAGCTCTCTCGGGAACACTGAAGCTTTCTTT	-	-	TRBJ1-1	TRBV21-1
CASSLGTETSGRGNEQFF	TGCGCCAGCAGCTTGGGGACAGAGACTAGCGGGAGAGGCAATGAGCAGTTCTTC	-	TRBD2	TRBJ2-1	TRBV5-1
CASSFTGADTQYF	TGTGCCAGCAGTTTCACGGGGGCAGATACGCAGTATTTT	-	-	TRBJ2-3	TRBV27
CASSEQGNTEAFF	TGTGCCAGCAGTGAACAGGGGAACACTGAAGCTTTCTTT	-	-	TRBJ1-1	TRBV6-5
CASSEGVYNEQFF	TGTGCCAGCAGTGAAGGGGTCTACAATGAGCAGTTCTTC	-	-	TRBJ2-1	TRBV2
CASSLRLAVGIYEQYF	TGTGCCAGCAGTCTCCGATTAGCCGTAGGTATCTACGAGCAGTACTTC	-	-	TRBJ2-7	TRBV27
CAIGVGYEETQYF	TGTGCCATCGGAGTCGGGTACGAGGAGACCCAGTACTTC	-	-	TRBJ2-5	TRBV10-3
CASTTHVSGTSGGSTDTQYF	TGTGCCAGCACGACCCATGTCTCCGGGACTAGCGGGGGGAGCACAGATACGCAGTATTTT	-	TRBD2	TRBJ2-3	TRBV28
CASSSGTSVDTQYF	TGTGCCAGCAGTAGCGGGACTAGTGTAGATACGCAGTATTTT	-	TRBD2	TRBJ2-3	TRBV6-5
CASSPPGKTYTIYF	TGTGCCAGCAGCCCCCCAGGGAAAACGTACACCATATATTTT	medium-sized	-	TRBJ1-3	TRBV9
CAWNPGTAYEQYF	TGTGCCTGGAACCCCGGGACGGCCTACGAGCAGTACTTC	-	-	TRBJ2-7	TRBV30
CASSLKGLQAFF	TGTGCCAGCAGCTTAAAGGGCTTGCAAGCTTTCTTT	-	-	TRBJ1-1	TRBV7-9
CASSPDPTNEKLFF	TGTGCCAGCAGTCCGGACCCAACTAATGAAAAACTGTTTTTT	-	-	TRBJ1-4	TRBV6-5
CASEDYTGELFF	TGTGCCAGCGAGGACTACACCGGGGAGCTGTTTTTT	few	-	TRBJ2-2	TRBV6-5
CSVEGRGGSSGANVLTF	TGCAGCGTTGAAGGCAGGGGGGGAAGCTCTGGGGCCAACGTCCTGACTTTC	-	-	TRBJ2-6	TRBV29-1
CASSPLLGTQYF	TGTGCCAGCTCCCCCCTCTTAGGGACCCAGTACTTC	-	-	TRBJ2-5	TRBV28
CAIKASGSQETQYF	TGTGCCATCAAAGCAAGCGGGAGTCAAGAGACCCAGTACTTC	-	TRBD2	TRBJ2-5	TRBV10-3
CASSWGGEGDIQYF	TGTGCCAGCAGCTGGGGCGGGGAAGGGGACATTCAGTACTTC	-	-	TRBJ2-4	TRBV5-6
CASSLEYEQYF	TGCGCCAGCAGCTTGGAGTACGAGCAGTACTTC	-	-	TRBJ2-7	TRBV5-1
CASSLKTSGSPDTQYF	TGTGCCAGCAGCTTAAAGACTAGCGGGAGCCCAGATACGCAGTATTTT	-	TRBD2	TRBJ2-3	TRBV7-9
CASSQTGVPTDTQYF	TGTGCCAGCAGCCAAACGGGAGTCCCCACGGATACGCAGTATTTT	-	-	TRBJ2-3	TRBV5-4
CASSSPVNTEAFF	TGTGCCAGCAGCTCTCCGGTGAACACTGAAGCTTTCTTT	-	-	TRBJ1-1	TRBV28
CASSLRLDNEQFF	TGTGCCAGCAGCTTAAGACTAGACAATGAGCAGTTCTTC	once	-	TRBJ2-1	TRBV7-6
CASLWSPYNEQFF	TGTGCCAGCCTGTGGAGCCCTTACAATGAGCAGTTCTTC	-	-	TRBJ2-1	TRBV6-1
CASSQSGTSQETQYF	TGTGCCAGCAGCCAATCCGGGACAAGTCAAGAGACCCAGTACTTC	-	-	TRBJ2-5	TRBV7-9
CAISEQKGAGNYGYTF	TGTGCCATCAGTGAGCAGAAGGGGGCAGGGAACTATGGCTACACCTTC	-	TRBD1	TRBJ1-2	TRBV10-3
CASSFRDFEGGETQYF	TGTGCCAGCAGCTTCCGGGACTTCGAGGGAGGAGAGACCCAGTACTTC	-	-	TRBJ2-5	TRBV5-6
CASQGDYNSPLHF	TGTGCCAGCCAGGGAGACTATAATTCACCCCTCCACTTT	-	-	TRBJ1-6	TRBV6-6
CSADPASTEAFF	TGCAGCGCGGATCCAGCCAGCACTGAAGCTTTCTTT	-	-	TRBJ1-1	TRBV29-1
CSAIPRDTQYF	TGCAGTGCTATCCCCAGGGATACGCAGTATTTT	-	-	TRBJ2-3	TRBV20-1
CASSPQISGNTIYF	TGTGCCAGCAGTCCACAAATCTCTGGAAACACCATATATTTT	-	-	TRBJ1-3	TRBV27
CASSLVLAGQETQYF	TGCGCCAGCAGCTTGGTCCTCGCCGGCCAAGAGACCCAGTACTTC	-	-	TRBJ2-5	TRBV5-1
CASSSTGAVNTEAFF	TGCGCCAGCAGCTCCACAGGGGCCGTAAACACTGAAGCTTTCTTT	-	TRBD1	TRBJ1-1	TRBV5-1
CASSLAGGPYEQYF	TGTGCCAGCAGCTTAGCGGGAGGCCCCTACGAGCAGTACTTC	-	TRBD2	TRBJ2-7	TRBV11-2
CASSLGGGTNQPQHF	TGTGCCAGCAGCTTAGGGGGGGGAACCAATCAGCCCCAGCATTTT	-	-	TRBJ1-5	TRBV7-8
CASSSYGHRISNTEAFF	TGTGCCAGCAGTTCTTATGGACATAGGATTTCGAACACTGAAGCTTTCTTT	-	-	TRBJ1-1	TRBV28
CASTTGRRNGEQFF	TGTGCCAGCACAACGGGACGCCGTAATGGTGAGCAGTTCTTC	-	-	TRBJ2-1	TRBV6-5
CSVGQGAGELFF	TGCAGCGTTGGACAGGGGGCCGGGGAGCTGTTTTTT	-	TRBD1	TRBJ2-2	TRBV29-1
CASSPNSGNTIYF	TGTGCCAGCAGTCCAAACTCTGGAAACACCATATATTTT	-	-	TRBJ1-3	TRBV6-5
CASSSGQGLLF	TGTGCCAGCAGTTCGGGACAGGGGTTGCTCTTC	-	TRBD1	TRBJ2-1	TRBV27
CASSPPVNSGSGDIQYF	TGTGCCAGCTCACCACCGGTTAACAGCGGGAGTGGAGACATTCAGTACTTC	-	TRBD2	TRBJ2-4	TRBV18
CASTPLGGGNQPQHF	TGTGCCAGCACCCCCCTCGGAGGGGGCAATCAGCCCCAGCATTTT	-	-	TRBJ1-5	TRBV11-2
CASVPDRVSDEQFF	TGTGCCAGCGTACCAGACAGGGTTTCCGATGAGCAGTTCTTC	-	TRBD1	TRBJ2-1	TRBV13
CASSIEGAAVNEKLFF	TGTGCCAGTAGTATAGAAGGGGCAGCGGTTAATGAAAAACTGTTTTTT	-	-	TRBJ1-4	TRBV19
CAWGSTGTEAFF	TGTGCCTGGGGGTCGACAGGCACTGAAGCTTTCTTT	-	-	TRBJ1-1	TRBV30
CASSLVPTGEQYF	TGTGCCAGCAGCTTAGTACCGACGGGCGAGCAGTACTTC	-	-	TRBJ2-7	TRBV13
CASSGTGLGANVLTF	TGTGCCAGCAGTGGAACAGGCTTGGGGGCCAACGTCCTGACTTTC	once	-	TRBJ2-6	TRBV25-1
CASSRGPTYEQYF	TGTGCCAGCAGTAGGGGACCTACCTACGAGCAGTACTTC	-	-	TRBJ2-7	TRBV6-6
CASSLDAIHANTGELFF	TGCGCCAGCAGCCTAGACGCAATTCACGCGAACACCGGGGAGCTGTTTTTT	-	-	TRBJ2-2	TRBV5-1
CASSLSDRGESYEQYF	TGTGCCAGCAGTTTATCCGACAGGGGTGAATCCTACGAGCAGTACTTC	-	TRBD1	TRBJ2-7	TRBV28
CAISDGQGYEQYF	TGTGCCATCAGTGATGGACAAGGCTACGAGCAGTACTTC	few	-	TRBJ2-7	TRBV10-3
CASSLKGVGEQYF	TGTGCCAGCAGCTTAAAGGGGGTTGGAGAGCAGTACTTC	once	-	TRBJ2-7	TRBV7-9
CASSESIAIKDEQYF	TGCGCCAGCAGTGAGTCGATCGCGATAAAGGACGAGCAGTACTTC	-	-	TRBJ2-7	TRBV10-2
CASSLLGQGPRYEQYF	TGTGCCAGCAGCTTGTTGGGGCAGGGCCCCCGCTACGAGCAGTACTTC	-	-	TRBJ2-7	TRBV5-5